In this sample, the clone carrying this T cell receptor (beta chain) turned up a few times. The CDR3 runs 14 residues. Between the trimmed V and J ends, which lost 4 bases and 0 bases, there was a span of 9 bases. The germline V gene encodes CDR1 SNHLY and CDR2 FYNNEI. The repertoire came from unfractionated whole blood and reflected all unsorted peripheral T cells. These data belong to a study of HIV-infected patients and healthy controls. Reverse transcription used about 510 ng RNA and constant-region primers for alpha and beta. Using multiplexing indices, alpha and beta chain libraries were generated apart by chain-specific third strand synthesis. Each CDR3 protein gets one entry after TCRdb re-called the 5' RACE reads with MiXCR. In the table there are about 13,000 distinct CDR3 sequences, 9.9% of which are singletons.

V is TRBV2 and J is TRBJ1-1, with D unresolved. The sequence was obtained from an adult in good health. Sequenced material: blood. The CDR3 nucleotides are TGTGCCAGCAGTGTTTCGGGGTTGAACACTGAAGCTTTCTTT. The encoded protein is CASSVSGLNTEAFF.